This TCR beta chain stems from a study of blood T cell repertoires in COVID-19. Looked up from germline, CDR1 is LGHDT and CDR2 is YNNKEL (reference sequence). Trimming took 0 bases from V and 1 from J, leaving 12 bases between them. There are 16 residues in the CDR3. This table comes from immunoSEQ multiplex PCR, and its TCRdb copy is limited to in-frame clones, with some not included. Among hundreds of thousands of clones listed, 85% to 90% were seen once. This TCR derives from a woman under 40 with acute or convalescent COVID-19. This chain connects TRBV3-1 (or the pseudogene TRBV3-2) to TRBJ1-2, with D possibly being TRBD1 (6 bases). Material for sequencing was peripheral blood. The CDR3 coding sequence is TGTGCCAGCAGCCAAGATTGGGGGCTGGGTAACTATGGCTACACCTTC. Translated, it gives CASSQDWGLGNYGYTF.